This T cell receptor delta chain was recorded in a study of gamma delta lymphoproliferative disorders and STAT genes. Findings and limits, study-wide: Nearly all major patient gamma and delta clonotypes were public; only two gamma clonotypes were disease-private. Leukemic cells skewed toward terminal effectors, unlike likely varied control T cells.

In regard to this clone: Antigen specificity is unknown. A far larger clone is one base from this, pointing to a likely read error.

The receptor sequences were amplified from genomic DNA of peripheral blood mononuclear cells. TCRdb re-analyzed the multiplex PCR reads via CATT. The data contain over a thousand delta-chain clones, around 2.9% of them singletons. The CDR3 contains 24 residues. The germline gives CDR1 TSWWSYY, CDR2 QGS. The TCR comes from a human donor with gamma-delta T-cell large granular lymphocyte leukemia. Sequencing was carried out using blood. The genes are TRDV1 and TRDJ1; TRDD2 is a possible D gene (5 bases). The CDR3: CALGENPALPYAGRGRDPTDKLTF. CDR3 DNA sequence: TGTGCTCTTGGGGAAAACCCTGCCCTACCGTACGCCGGGCGGGGCCGGGACCCCACCGATAAACTCACCTTT.